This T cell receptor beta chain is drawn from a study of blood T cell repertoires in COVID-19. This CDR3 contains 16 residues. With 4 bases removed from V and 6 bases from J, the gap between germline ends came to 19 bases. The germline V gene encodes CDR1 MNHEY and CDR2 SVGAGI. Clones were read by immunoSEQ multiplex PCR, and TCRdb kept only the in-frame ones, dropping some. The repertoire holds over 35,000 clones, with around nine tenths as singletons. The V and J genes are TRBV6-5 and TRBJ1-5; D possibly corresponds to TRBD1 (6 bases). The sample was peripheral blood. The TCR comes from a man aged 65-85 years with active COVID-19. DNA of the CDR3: TGTGCCAGCAGTTCCCAGACAAGGGGGAGATCTCAGCCCCAGCATTTT. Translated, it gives CASSSQTRGRSQPQHF.